One and the same sample provided the 2 T cell receptor beta chains below, sequenced in a study of beta chain features in type 1 diabetes. The entirety of the isolated RNA underwent reverse transcription, so expressed TCRB transcripts were sequenced. The table came from immunoSEQ multiplex PCR; TCRdb's copy has only in-frame clones and leaves some out. The data contain over 120,000 clones, under 11% of them singletons. The sequenced material came from naive CD4+ T cells from blood. The receptors derive from a man between 18 and 35 years old in good health.

In this sample, this clone turned up a few times. This sequence joins TRBV7-2 and TRBJ2-7; perhaps TRBD2 as D (7 bases). Germline CDR1 and CDR2: SGHTA and FQGNSA. V was pared by 2 bases and J by 0 bases, with 14 bases between. This CDR3 is 16 amino acids long. Here the CDR3 reads CASSLSPRGPSYEQYF. The CDR3 DNA reads as TGTGCCAGCAGCTTAAGCCCGCGGGGGCCCTCCTACGAGCAGTACTTC.

This chain joins TRBV9 and TRBJ1-6; 10 bases fit TRBD1. Trimming took 3 bases from V and 9 from J; bases not matched to a gene: 9. CDR3 length equals 16 residues. Looked up from germline, CDR1 is SGDLS and CDR2 is YYNGEE. The CDR3 spells CASSGQPGQGTSPLHF. Written as DNA, the CDR3 is TGTGCCAGCAGCGGCCAACCGGGACAGGGGACTTCACCCCTCCACTTT.